This T cell receptor (beta chain) was captured in a study of blood T cell repertoires in COVID-19. For the study at large: Researchers got acute and convalescent COVID-19 samples from the United States, Italy and Spain.

Produced via immunoSEQ multiplex PCR; TCRdb's table is partial and in-frame only. The data hold 150,000 to 200,000 clones, with roughly 70% observed a single time. The CDR3 loop spans 16 amino acids. From germline, CDR1 is KGHSH and CDR2 LQKENI. Trimming removed 2 bases from V and 1 base from J; junction bases left unmatched: 4. This sequence originates from an elderly woman with acute or convalescent COVID-19. Input material: peripheral blood. The chain couples TRBV18 to TRBJ2-2; TRBD1 matches at 7 bases. CDR3 nucleotides: TGTGCCAGCTCACCAATTAGGACAGGGAACACCGGGGAGCTGTTTTTT. Translated, it gives CASSPIRTGNTGELFF.